Listed below are T cell receptor beta chains from one sample, sequenced in a study of shared T cell receptors in the human thymus. The protocol was immunoSEQ multiplex PCR, while the TCRdb copy is restricted to in-frame clones and leaves out a portion. The profile shows hundreds of thousands of clones, about 84% of them singletons. These same records also appear under a second study, on human thymus T cells.

The sample taken for sequencing was thymocytes. The receptors were sampled from a boy in the first two years of life with a congenital heart defect. The CDR3 runs from the conserved cysteine through the conserved F or W. The order of the fields is D gene, J gene, V gene, clone size, CDR3 DNA, CDR3 protein. D genes are given only for firm matches. The size entry is marked missing in some rows and otherwise reads once, few, many or a size class.

>-|TRBJ2-7|TRBV29-1|few
TGCAGCGTTCGTCGAAACATAAGCGCGGGGAGTTCCGAGCAGTACTTC
CSVRRNISAGSSEQYF
>-|TRBJ2-4|TRBV11-2|-
TGTGCCAGCAGCTTAGATCAGCCTAGCCGCGTTGACAAAAACATTCAGTACTTC
CASSLDQPSRVDKNIQYF
>-|TRBJ2-7|TRBV5-6|-
TGTGCCAGCAGCTTTGGACAGTACCCACACGAGCAGTACTTC
CASSFGQYPHEQYF
>-|TRBJ1-2|TRBV6-5|-
TGTGCCAGCAGTTACGGACTGGGCGGTGGCTACACCTTC
CASSYGLGGGYTF
>-|TRBJ2-7|TRBV7-2|-
TGTGCCAGCAGCTTAGGGTGGGCTAGCGTAGTTAACGAGCAGTACTTC
CASSLGWASVVNEQYF
>TRBD2|TRBJ2-3|TRBV19|few
TGTGCCAGTAGATTAGCGGGAGCGCCCCATACGCAGTATTTT
CASRLAGAPHTQYF
>TRBD2|TRBJ2-3|TRBV4-2|-
TGTGCCAGCAGCCAAGCCCTGGGAACTAGCGGATACACAGATACGCAGTATTTT
CASSQALGTSGYTDTQYF
>TRBD2|TRBJ2-7|TRBV5-1|-
TGCGCCAGCAGCCCCGAGTCTAGCGGGAGTTCTTACGAGCAGTACTTC
CASSPESSGSSYEQYF
>TRBD2|TRBJ2-5|TRBV28|-
TGTGCCAGCACCTCCGGGGGGGTGAGAGAGACCCAGTACTTC
CASTSGGVRETQYF
>-|TRBJ2-7|TRBV2|-
TGTGCCAGCAGGCCGGAGGGGCGCTACGAGCAGTACTTC
CASRPEGRYEQYF
>-|TRBJ2-7|TRBV7-9|few
TGTGCCAGCAGCAACAGGGGAGGACCCCCCCACGAGCAGTACTTC
CASSNRGGPPHEQYF
>-|TRBJ1-2|TRBV5-1|-
TGCGCCAGCAGCCGCGGCAGGGGCGGGTATGGCTACACCTTC
CASSRGRGGYGYTF
>TRBD2|TRBJ2-7|TRBV28|few
TGTGCCAGCAGTTTATTTGTTAGAGGGCTACTAGCGGGAGGATCCTACGAGCAGTACTTC
CASSLFVRGLLAGGSYEQYF
>TRBD1|TRBJ2-5|TRBV29-1|-
TGCAGCGTGTCTCATGACAGGGGAACAGACGAAGAGACCCAGTACTTC
CSVSHDRGTDEETQYF
>TRBD2|TRBJ2-1|TRBV27|-
TGTGCCAGCACGAGGGGCAGTGTACAGACTAGCGGGATAACGAGCTCCTACAATGAGCAGTTCTTC
CASTRGSVQTSGITSSYNEQFF
>TRBD2|TRBJ2-1|TRBV27|-
TGTGCCAGCAGTTTAGATCGGCTAGCGGGAGTCTATGAGCAGTTCTTC
CASSLDRLAGVYEQFF
>TRBD2|TRBJ2-1|TRBV6-5|few
TGTGCCAGCAGTTACGGGCTAGCGGGGCTCAATGAGCAGTTCTTC
CASSYGLAGLNEQFF
>TRBD2|TRBJ2-5|TRBV4-3|-
TGCGCCAGCAGCCAGGAGCGGTCGGGAGGCGGTGAGACCCAGTACTTC
CASSQERSGGGETQYF
>-|TRBJ2-3|TRBV7-6|-
TGTGCCAGCAGCCCAAGACAGGACCCATCGACAGATACGCAGTATTTT
CASSPRQDPSTDTQYF
>-|TRBJ2-2|TRBV19|-
TGTGCCAGTAGTCCGTATCGGGGGGAGCTGTTTTTT
CASSPYRGELFF
>-|TRBJ2-7|TRBV28|-
TGTGCCAGCAGTCCACCCCTAGCGCGAGGAAACGAGCAGTACTTC
CASSPPLARGNEQYF
>TRBD1|TRBJ1-5|TRBV28|once
TGTGCCAGCAGATACGATTGGGCCAGGGGGACCAGCAATCAGCCCCAGCATTTT
CASRYDWARGTSNQPQHF
>-|TRBJ2-1|TRBV9|-
TGTGCCAGCAGCGTAGCCATAGAGGCTAAGTTCTTC
CASSVAIEAKFF
>TRBD2|TRBJ2-2|TRBV19|-
TGTGCCAGTAGTCTGGTAGCGGGAGTCACCGGGGAGCTGTTTTTT
CASSLVAGVTGELFF
>TRBD2|TRBJ2-5|TRBV5-4|few
TGTGCCAGCAGTCCACACCCGGGGGGTAAAGAGACCCAGTACTTC
CASSPHPGGKETQYF
>-|TRBJ2-2|TRBV4-3|once
TGCGCCAGCAGCCAAGGATGGAGGACCGGGGAGCTGTTTTTT
CASSQGWRTGELFF
>-|TRBJ2-7|TRBV27|-
TGTGCCAGCAGACCTCGGGGGTGGGGCCCATACGAGCAGTACTTC
CASRPRGWGPYEQYF
>-|TRBJ1-5|TRBV5-4|-
TGTGCCAGCAGCCAGACCTTGGGCCAGACAGACAATCAGCCCCAGCATTTT
CASSQTLGQTDNQPQHF
>TRBD1|TRBJ2-1|TRBV25-1|-
TGTGCCAGCAGTCCCCGACAGGGGGTCAACAATGAGCAGTTCTTC
CASSPRQGVNNEQFF
>TRBD1|TRBJ2-7|TRBV7-9|few
TGTGCCAGCAGCTCCCCCGGGACAGGGGCTTCCGAGCAGTACTTC
CASSSPGTGASEQYF
>-|TRBJ2-5|TRBV11-2|-
TGTGCCAGCAGCTTCCCGGGACTGAGGACCCAGTACTTC
CASSFPGLRTQYF
>TRBD1|TRBJ2-1|TRBV4-1|-
TGCGCCAGCAGCCCGAGTCCCGGGACAGGGGGAAAGGAGCAGTTCTTC
CASSPSPGTGGKEQFF
>TRBD1|TRBJ2-7|TRBV7-2|once
TGTGCCAGCAGCCCGACAGGGCTAATCGAGCAGTACTTC
CASSPTGLIEQYF
>-|TRBJ1-5|TRBV4-1|-
TGCGCCAGCAGCCGGGAGGGGTTCCAAGGGGGAGGTTGGCAGCCCCAGCATTTT
CASSREGFQGGGWQPQHF
>-|TRBJ1-1|TRBV14|-
TGTGCCAGCAGCCAAAACTTCGGCAGGGGAGCTGAAGCTTTCTTT
CASSQNFGRGAEAFF
>TRBD1|TRBJ2-5|TRBV28|-
TGTGCCAGCAGTTCCCACCGACAGGGCCAGTACTTC
CASSSHRQGQYF
>-|TRBJ2-1|TRBV19|-
TGTGCCAGTAGTCCCCGGCTAATCTGGGAGTTAAATGAGCAGTTCTTC
CASSPRLIWELNEQFF
>-|TRBJ2-1|TRBV5-5|-
TGTGCCAGCAGCTTAAAGGAGAATGAGCAGTTCTTC
CASSLKENEQFF
>-|TRBJ2-3|TRBV5-1|-
TGCGCCAGCAGCCCCTTTTCGGGGTCTAGCACAGATACGCAGTATTTT
CASSPFSGSSTDTQYF
>TRBD1|TRBJ2-7|TRBV10-2|few
TGCGCCAGCGGGACGACAGGGGCGTCCTACGAGCAGTACTTC
CASGTTGASYEQYF
>-|TRBJ2-1|TRBV4-3|-
TGCGCCAGCAGCCAAGACCGAGCGGTAGGGCTCTACAATGAGCAGTTCTTC
CASSQDRAVGLYNEQFF
>TRBD2|TRBJ2-1|TRBV6-4|few
TGTGCCAGCAGTGACTCGAAGGGCGGGAGTATCGATGAGCAGTTCTTC
CASSDSKGGSIDEQFF
>-|TRBJ2-4|TRBV4-2|-
TGTGCCAGCAGCCTATACTTATTGGGGACGGTTACAGAAGGGGGTTTGCCCAAAAACATTCAGTACTTC
CASSLYLLGTVTEGGLPKNIQYF
>-|TRBJ2-2|TRBV7-6|-
TGTGCCAGCAGCAACTCGAGATCTCCGAACACCGGGGAGCTGTTTTTT
CASSNSRSPNTGELFF
>-|TRBJ1-2|TRBV5-1|-
TGCGCCAGCAGCTTGGCCCAGGGCCTAGAGTATGGCTACACCTTC
CASSLAQGLEYGYTF
>TRBD2|TRBJ2-1|TRBV7-2|-
TGTGCCAGCAGCTCGGGACTAGCGGGAGTCAGAAACAATGAGCAGTTCTTC
CASSSGLAGVRNNEQFF
>TRBD2|TRBJ2-7|TRBV7-8|-
TGTGCCAGCAGCTCCAATAGCGGGGGGAGCTCCTACGAGCAGTACTTC
CASSSNSGGSSYEQYF
>TRBD2|TRBJ2-3|TRBV18|-
TGTGCCAGCTCCTTCGGCGGGGGTAGGCCCACAGATACGCAGTATTTT
CASSFGGGRPTDTQYF
>-|TRBJ2-3|TRBV7-8|-
TGTGCCAGCAGCTTAAGACAGGGAGGCTCAGATACGCAGTATTTT
CASSLRQGGSDTQYF
>TRBD1|TRBJ2-6|TRBV15|-
TGTGCCACCAGGCGTCCGGGACAGGGCTTCTCTGGGGCCAACGTCCTGACTTTC
CATRRPGQGFSGANVLTF
>TRBD1|TRBJ2-1|TRBV7-9|-
TGTGCCAGCAGTCTTCTAGGACAGGGATACAATGAGCAGTTCTTC
CASSLLGQGYNEQFF
>TRBD1|TRBJ2-1|TRBV19|-
TGTGCCAGTAAACAGGGGGATCTAGGTGAGCAGTTCTTC
CASKQGDLGEQFF